The 24 T cell receptor beta chains below were found in one sample sequenced in a study of blood T cell repertoires in COVID-19. Libraries were prepared by immunoSEQ multiplex PCR; TCRdb keeps only in-frame clonotypes and omits some of them. The table records fewer than 300,000 clones, about four fifths of them present only once. Sequenced material: peripheral blood. The receptors shown here come from a woman aged 45-60 years who had recovered from COVID-19.

This CDR3 reads CATGVGNTIYF. CDR3 nucleotides: TGTGCTACGGGGGTTGGAAACACCATATATTTT. The chain has TRBV30 and TRBJ1-3, with D possibly matching TRBD1 (5 bases). Germline V gene lookup returns CDR1 GTSNPN and CDR2 SVGIG (reference sequence). The CDR3 loop spans 11 amino acids.

This clone was picked up a small number of times. The rearrangement links TRBV29-1 to TRBJ1-2; possibly TRBD1 for D (6 bases). The germline V and J ends were trimmed by 3 bases and 6 bases, with 17 bases remaining between them. Per germline, CDR1 SQVTM and CDR2 ANQGSEA. This CDR3 is built from 14 residues. CDR3 coding DNA: TGCAGCGTTGACCGAAGGGAAGGGGGTGATGGCTACACCTTC. It translates to CSVDRREGGDGYTF.

V usage is TRBV7-3 and J usage is TRBJ2-7, with TRBD1 matching 8 bases. The CDR3 spans 14 residues. J gave up 5 bases and V 2 bases, and 5 bases lay outside the gene matches. Germline V gene lookup returns CDR1 SGHTA and CDR2 FQGTGA. The CDR3 DNA follows: TGTGCCAGCAGCTTACAGGGGGCGCCCCACGAGCAGTACTTC. Protein product: CASSLQGAPHEQYF.

This rearrangement joins TRBV7-3 to TRBJ2-3; TRBD2 is a possible D gene (5 bases). V gave up 4 bases and J gave up 0 bases, with 8 bases separating them. Germline CDR1 and CDR2: SGHTA and FQGTGA. The CDR3 covers 14 residues. This CDR3 reads CASSSPGSTDTQYF. The CDR3, as DNA: TGTGCCAGCAGCTCGCCGGGGAGCACAGATACGCAGTATTTT.

This clone is a singleton in its sample. The CDR3 DNA reads as TGTGCCAGCAGAGCGGGGGACTCCTACGAGCAGTACTTC. Its translation: CASRAGDSYEQYF. This chain links TRBV6-5 with TRBJ2-7; 8 bases match TRBD2. The germline V gene encodes CDR1 MNHEY and CDR2 SVGAGI. After removal of 6 bases from V and 0 bases from J, the junction contained 1 base not matched to a gene. The CDR3 extends over 13 amino acids.

V usage is TRBV6-2 or TRBV6-3 and J usage is TRBJ1-2, with a possible D match to TRBD1 (5 bases). V was cut by 6 bases and J by 2 bases, with 13 bases left in between. The length of the CDR3 is 14 residues. Germline loops: CDR1 MNHEY, CDR2 SVGEGT. CDR3 sequence reads: CASSWQGSNYGYTF. As DNA, the CDR3 is TGTGCCAGCAGCTGGCAGGGATCCAACTATGGCTACACCTTC.

The J gene is TRBJ2-5, the V gene TRBV7-9; perhaps TRBD1 as D (7 bases). Trimming cost V 8 bases and J 3 bases, with 19 bases left between them. CDR3 size: 15 residues. Germline V gives CDR1 SEHNR, CDR2 FQNEAQ (reference sequence). Here the CDR3 reads CASFRGAGGKETQYF. The CDR3 region has the DNA TGTGCCAGCTTCCGCGGCGCAGGGGGGAAAGAGACCCAGTACTTC. The full variable domain, its missing parts supplied by reference TRBV7-9 and TRBJ2-5, is DTGVSQNPRHKITKRGQNVTFRCDPISEHNRLYWYRQTLGQGPEFLTYFQNEAQLEKSRLLSDRFSAERPKGSFSTLEIQRTEQGDSAMYLCASFRGAGGKETQYFGPGTRLLVL.

The chain has TRBV19 and TRBJ2-7, with a possible D match to TRBD2 (7 bases). V was pared by 6 bases and J by 5 bases, with 20 bases between. The CDR3 runs 15 residues. Looked up from germline, CDR1 is LNHDA and CDR2 is SQIVND (reference sequence). CDR3 sequence (DNA): TGTGCCAGTAGCAACAGAAAGGGGGGGAACGACGAGCAGTACTTC. Encoded protein: CASSNRKGGNDEQYF.

The chain links TRBV29-1 to TRBJ2-7; D is perhaps TRBD1 (6 bases). The V end was cut by 5 bases, the J end by 3 bases, with 11 bases between. Germline loops: CDR1 SQVTM, CDR2 ANQGSEA. This CDR3 has 12 amino acids. The CDR3 DNA sequence: TGCAGCGTTATCCGGGACAACTACGAGCAGTACTTC. Translation gives CSVIRDNYEQYF.

The V and J genes are TRBV7-2 and TRBJ2-4, with 7 nucleotides matching TRBD2. Trimming cost V 5 bases and J 0 bases; bases outside gene matches: 10. This CDR3 is 17 amino acids long. The germline V gene has CDR1 SGHTA and CDR2 FQGNSA. The CDR3 DNA is TGTGCCAGCAGCCAAAGGGCTAGCGGTCTAGCCAAAAACATTCAGTACTTC. Translated: CASSQRASGLAKNIQYF.

A few counts support this clone. This chain joins TRBV6-5 and TRBJ2-4, with D possibly TRBD2 on 7 matching bases. From germline, CDR1 is MNHEY and CDR2 SVGAGI. Between the trimmed V and J ends, which lost 4 bases and 4 bases, there was a span of 17 bases. This CDR3 comprises 16 residues. Written as DNA, the CDR3 is TGTGCCAGCAGTTCCCCGAACGAGGGGGGGAAAAACATTCAGTACTTC. It translates to CASSSPNEGGKNIQYF.

This rearrangement joins TRBV30 to TRBJ2-4; D is possibly TRBD2 (5 bases). The CDR3 sequence is 17 residues long. CDR1 and CDR2 from the germline V gene are GTSNPN and SVGIG (reference sequence). Trimming took off 2 bases at V and 1 base at J, with 18 bases between the two ends. The CDR3 region has the DNA TGTGCCTGGAGTCGGGCCGGAGGCAGAGTCGCCAAAAACATTCAGTACTTC. Translating it yields CAWSRAGGRVAKNIQYF.

The gene calls are TRBV5-6 and TRBJ1-5; the D gene is possibly TRBD1 (5 bases). V dropped 2 bases and J dropped 3 bases, with 15 bases sitting between them. Per germline, CDR1 SGHDT and CDR2 YYEEEE. The CDR3 is 16 residues long. CDR3 loop: CASSFWGGPDNQPQHF. In DNA, the CDR3 is TGTGCCAGCAGCTTCTGGGGGGGACCTGACAATCAGCCCCAGCATTTT.

The chain employs TRBV4-3 and TRBJ2-7, with 9 bases lining up with TRBD1. In germline, CDR1 is LGHNA, CDR2 YSLEER. J gave up 5 bases and V 4 bases, and 18 bases lay outside the gene matches. The CDR3 sequence is 18 residues long. The CDR3 coding sequence is TGCGCCAGCAGCCCTAGGGACAGGGCTTCGGGGGTTGAGCACGAGCAGTACTTC. Amino acid sequence: CASSPRDRASGVEHEQYF.

The rearrangement links TRBV4-2 to TRBJ1-2, with TRBD1 matching over 8 bases. The length of the CDR3 is 15 residues. J lost 3 bases, V lost 4 bases, and 7 bases had no gene match. The germline V gene encodes CDR1 LGHNA and CDR2 YNFKEQ. CDR3 sequence reads: CASSPRGQDDYGYTF. The CDR3 bases are TGTGCCAGCAGCCCCCGGGGACAGGACGACTATGGCTACACCTTC.

This chain links TRBV27 with TRBJ2-7; 7 bases align to TRBD2. Germline loops: CDR1 MNHEY, CDR2 SMNVEV (reference sequence). V trimming: 2 bases; J trimming: 3 bases; junction bases outside the gene matches: 4. The CDR3 length is 14 residues. DNA of the CDR3: TGTGCCAGCAGTTTACGCGGGAGTGGCTACGAGCAGTACTTC. Its translation: CASSLRGSGYEQYF.

The V gene is TRBV28, the J gene TRBJ1-2; 8 bases are a match to TRBD1. The germline V gene encodes CDR1 MDHEN and CDR2 SYDVKM. Trimming took 6 bases from V and 8 from J; bases not matched to a gene: 5. The CDR3 has 12 amino acids. The CDR3 spells CASRTTGEGYTF. CDR3 bases: TGTGCCAGCAGAACGACAGGGGAAGGCTACACCTTC.

The sample holds one count of this clone. The J gene is TRBJ1-3, the V gene TRBV30; the D is unclear. CDR1 GTSNPN and CDR2 SVGIG come from the germline V gene (reference sequence). Trimming left V 7 bases short and J 0 bases short, with 10 bases between. CDR3 length equals 13 residues. The CDR3: CASLPGSGNTIYF. The CDR3, as DNA: TGTGCCTCCCTCCCCGGCTCTGGAAACACCATATATTTT. Using reference TRBV30 and TRBJ1-3 for the parts outside the CDR3, the full variable domain is SQTIHQWPATLVQPVGSPLSLECTVEGTSNPNLYWYRQAAGRGLQLLFYSVGIGQISSEVPQNLSASRPQDRQFILSSKKLLLSDSGFYLCASLPGSGNTIYFGEGSWLTVV.

This rearrangement joins TRBV5-1 to TRBJ1-6; D may be TRBD1 (5 bases). From germline, CDR1 is SGHRS and CDR2 YFSETQ. V lost 0 bases and J lost 5, with 12 bases in between. This CDR3 region has 16 residues. The CDR3 loop reads CASSLAGGLNNSPLHF. DNA for the CDR3: TGCGCCAGCAGCTTGGCCGGGGGTTTGAATAATTCACCCCTCCACTTT.

Note on this clone: The sample carries other DNA sequences with the same CDR3. The gene calls are TRBV12-3 or TRBV12-4 and TRBJ2-7; 8 nucleotides agree with TRBD1. The V and J ends lost 1 base and 4 bases, in that order; junction bases with no gene match: 0. CDR3 length: 13 amino acids. For the CDR3, the DNA is TGTGCCAGCAGTTTAGGACAGGGGTACGAGCAGTACTTC. Translating gives CASSLGQGYEQYF.

The chain carries TRBV30 and TRBJ2-5; 7 positions match TRBD2. Germline V gives CDR1 GTSNPN, CDR2 SVGIG (reference sequence). The CDR3 spans 14 residues. The trim removed 3 bases at V and 5 bases at J, leaving 9 bases unmatched. CDR3 in amino acids: CAWSPGHGRETQYF. The CDR3 bases are TGTGCCTGGAGCCCCGGACACGGGAGGGAGACCCAGTACTTC.

The chain recombines TRBV19 with TRBJ2-2, with 8 nucleotides matching TRBD2. CDR3 length: 15 residues. In germline, CDR1 is LNHDA, CDR2 SQIVND (reference sequence). Losses at the gene ends were 3 bases for V and 5 bases for J; bases not matched to a gene: 5. CDR3 region: CASSISGRATGELFF. The CDR3 bases are TGTGCCAGTAGTATCTCCGGGAGGGCAACCGGGGAGCTGTTTTTT. Variable domain in full (rest from reference TRBV19 and TRBJ2-2): DGGITQSPKYLFRKEGQNVTLSCEQNLNHDAMYWYRQDPGQGLRLIYYSQIVNDFQKGDIAEGYSVSREKKESFPLTVTSAQKNPTAFYLCASSISGRATGELFFGEGSRLTVL.

In this sample, this clone turned up once. The chain recombines TRBV27 with TRBJ2-5, with D uncertain. The V end lost 5 bases, the J end lost 5 bases, and 15 bases lay between the germline ends. The CDR3 runs to 14 residues. Germline values: CDR1 MNHEY, CDR2 SMNVEV (reference sequence). CDR3 protein: CASSGGYPRETQYF. The CDR3 coding sequence is TGTGCCAGCAGTGGCGGATACCCTCGGGAGACCCAGTACTTC.

The V and J genes are TRBV24-1 and TRBJ1-3, with unresolved D. The CDR3 totals 11 residues. The V gene lost 9 bases and the J gene lost 4 bases, with 6 bases spanning the gap. Germline V gives CDR1 KGHDR, CDR2 SFDVKD. CDR3 protein: CATASGNTIYF. The CDR3 coding sequence is TGTGCCACCGCGTCCGGAAACACCATATATTTT.